This TCR beta chain was observed in a study of cytomegalovirus exposure and HLA in healthy donors. Study summary: Roughly 80 million unique TCRs from HLA-typed donors made up an early data release.

General study points: Association of 16,951 TCR beta sequences with HLA alleles was found at 0.05 false discovery rate in a later analysis. The study flagged around 160 TCR beta chains as cytomegalovirus-associated. Only CMV serostatus was available as immune exposure information.

Worth noting for this clone: Its antigen is not known.

The V and J ends lost 3 bases and 1 base, in that order; junction bases with no gene match: 12. This CDR3 region has 19 residues. CDR1 LGHNA and CDR2 YNFKEQ come from the germline V gene. PCR employed 60 Vbeta and 13 Jbeta primers. The data were produced by immunoSEQ multiplex PCR, yet TCRdb's version contains in-frame clones alone and is incomplete. The table records 140,000 or so clones, roughly 80% of them present only once. The sequence was obtained from a woman in her thirties or forties in good health and CMV-seropositive. Sequencing was carried out using PBMCs. This chain joins TRBV4-2 and TRBJ2-6; TRBD2 matches at 7 bases. CDR3 in amino acids: CASSHALAAPGSGANVLTF. The CDR3 nucleotides are TGTGCCAGCAGCCATGCTCTAGCGGCCCCCGGGTCTGGGGCCAACGTCCTGACTTTC.